The clone carrying this T cell receptor (beta chain) was picked up one time. This specimen belongs to a study of cytomegalovirus exposure and HLA in healthy donors. Profiled with immunoSEQ multiplex PCR; TCRdb holds only in-frame clones, not every one. The sample includes some 330,000 clones, 86% of them seen just once. The V and J ends lost 8 bases and 5 bases, in that order; junction bases with no gene match: 16. Looked up from germline, CDR1 is ENHRY and CDR2 is SYGVKD. The CDR3 extends over 16 amino acids. This clonotype was obtained from a woman aged 18 to 35 in good health and CMV-seronegative. Sample: PBMCs. The genes are TRBV10-3 and TRBJ2-7; TRBD1 matches at 9 bases. The chain's CDR3 is CAIAGGQGRGSDEQYF. The CDR3 coding sequence is TGTGCCATCGCCGGAGGACAGGGGAGGGGGAGTGACGAGCAGTACTTC.